A selection of T cell receptor beta chains follows, all from one sample in a study of tumor-infiltrating lymphocytes in oesophageal squamous cell carcinoma. From the PCR reads, TCRdb called clonotypes with MiXCR, one entry per CDR3 protein. Counted here are 17,000 or so distinct CDR3 sequences, roughly 50% occurring once; the ten biggest clones make up around two fifths. Specimen: normal esophageal tissue next to the tumor. Source of these receptors: a female donor with esophageal squamous cell carcinoma. Each CDR3 is given with its conserved first and last residue. A D gene is named only where the DNA matches it firmly. A clone size is listed for some rows: how often the clone was seen (once, few, many), or a class if it is expanded.

v_call	clone_size	j_call	d_call	cdr3_aa	cdr3_nt
TRBV7-9	few	TRBJ2-1	TRBD1	CASRRQGYNEQFF	TGTGCCAGCAGACGACAGGGGTACAATGAGCAGTTCTTC
TRBV28	few	TRBJ2-6	NA	CASRSDRGHPRDPVLRF	NA
TRBV7-8	NA	TRBJ2-1	TRBD1	CASRPRTGGSYNEQFF	TGTGCCAGCAGACCCCGAACAGGGGGCTCCTACAATGAGCAGTTCTTC
TRBV28	NA	TRBJ1-1	TRBD1	CATLIRDRELAFF	TGTGCCACCTTAATAAGGGACAGAGAATTAGCTTTCTTT
TRBV27	NA	TRBJ1-2	TRBD1	CASSLGQGDGYGYTF	TGTGCCAGCAGTTTGGGACAGGGCGACGGCTATGGCTACACCTTC
TRBV12-3/TRBV12-4	medium-sized	TRBJ2-5	NA	CASSEGLQETQYF	TGTGCCAGCAGCGAGGGACTGCAAGAGACCCAGTACTTC
TRBV7-9	NA	TRBJ2-3	NA	CASSLGGATDTQYF	TGTGCCAGCAGCTTAGGAGGGGCCACAGATACGCAGTATTTT
TRBV7-2	NA	TRBJ2-5	TRBD2	CASSPTSTQETQYF	TGTGCCAGCAGCCCGACTAGCACCCAAGAGACCCAGTACTTC
TRBV6-1	medium-sized	TRBJ2-5	NA	CASNGRMVKETQYF	TGTGCCAGCAATGGGAGGATGGTCAAAGAGACCCAGTACTTC
TRBV7-3	few	TRBJ2-1	TRBD2	CASSREGYNEQFF	TGTGCCAGCTCACGGGAGGGGTACAATGAGCAGTTCTTC